The clone carrying this T cell receptor beta chain has just one count. Its antigen is still unknown. These data originate in a study of T cell responses to AZD1222 COVID-19 vaccine. Study summary: Pooling of second doses given at about 4 or about 12 weeks was done. The study, taken as a whole, reports: The study identified only a handful of AZD1222 recipients as seropositive at baseline.

From germline, CDR1 is SGHTA and CDR2 FQGNSA. V dropped 1 base and J dropped 0 bases, with 13 bases sitting between them. This CDR3 has 17 amino acids. Sequencing used immunoSEQ multiplex PCR; TCRdb keeps in-frame clones, though not all of them. Here the sample spans approximately 85,000 clones, around 85% being singletons. The chain employs TRBV7-2 and TRBJ1-5; no reliable D call. The sequences come from peripheral blood, collected on day 0 of AZD1222 vaccination. This clonotype originated in an adult in good health. CDR3 sequence: CASSLGLSRNSNQPQHF. CDR3 in DNA: TGTGCCAGCAGCTTAGGTCTCTCGCGGAATAGCAATCAGCCCCAGCATTTT.